The 16 T cell receptor beta chains reported below all come from one sample, sequenced in a study of radiotherapy plus CTLA-4 blockade in lung cancer. Only in-frame clones appear in the TCRdb table, and some are missing; sequencing was by immunoSEQ multiplex PCR. The sample includes approximately 37,000 clones, around 75% of them seen just once. This sample comprised peripheral blood, obtained from a patient treated with radiotherapy plus ipilimumab. The receptors derive from a human donor with non-small cell lung cancer who had stable disease on radiotherapy plus ipilimumab.

This sequence joins TRBV18 and TRBJ1-2, with 8 bases matching TRBD1. The CDR3 sequence is 14 residues long. Germline V gene sequence: CDR1 KGHSH, CDR2 LQKENI. The ends lost 5 bases at V and 4 bases at J; junction bases unmatched: 6. The CDR3 spells CASSGQGEGYGYTF. CDR3 DNA sequence: TGTGCCAGCTCAGGACAGGGAGAGGGCTATGGCTACACCTTC.

A remark on this clone: Additional DNA sequences in this sample encode the identical CDR3. The chain uses TRBV15 and TRBJ1-1, with a possible D match to TRBD1 (6 bases). CDR1 LNHNV and CDR2 YYDKDF come from the germline V gene (reference sequence). Trimming pared 0 bases from V and 9 bases from J, leaving 11 bases between. This CDR3 is built from 13 residues. CDR3 amino acids: CATSRDSRGKAFF. The CDR3 DNA reads as TGTGCCACCAGCAGAGATTCGAGGGGGAAAGCTTTCTTT.

As concerns this clone: Other DNA sequences in the sample encode the same CDR3. This rearrangement joins TRBV5-1 to TRBJ1-2; no definite D call. Germline lookup yields CDR1 SGHRS and CDR2 YFSETQ. Deletions cut 0 bases from V and 0 bases from J, with 6 bases between. The CDR3 is made up of 14 amino acids. CDR3 in amino acids: CASSLETANYGYTF. The CDR3 DNA sequence: TGCGCCAGCAGCTTGGAAACTGCTAACTATGGCTACACCTTC.

This clone was seen only once. The V and J genes are TRBV5-1 and TRBJ2-3; D is possibly TRBD2 (5 bases). V lost 5 bases and J lost 9, with 10 bases in between. Germline CDR1 SGHRS, CDR2 YFSETQ. The CDR3 runs to 11 residues. CDR3 in DNA: TGCGCCAGCAGATTCGGAGGAACGCAGTATTTT. Protein sequence: CASRFGGTQYF.

The chain has TRBV11-3 and TRBJ2-5; 9 bases line up with TRBD2. This CDR3 spans 14 amino acids. Germline V gene lookup returns CDR1 SGHNT and CDR2 YENEEA. The V and J ends lost 6 bases and 5 bases, in that order; junction bases with no gene match: 7. The CDR3 DNA follows: TGTGCCAGCAGGCAGCGGGGGGCCGGGGAGACCCAGTACTTC. This gives the protein CASRQRGAGETQYF.

The chain couples TRBV7-9 to TRBJ2-3; a weak D match, TRBD2 (5 bases). CDR3 size: 12 residues. V was cut by 5 bases and J by 8 bases, with 11 bases left in between. Germline CDR1 SEHNR, CDR2 FQNEAQ (reference sequence). CDR3 protein: CASSPSGSTQYF. As DNA, the CDR3 is TGTGCCAGCAGCCCAAGTGGGAGTACGCAGTATTTT.

This sequence joins TRBV5-1 and TRBJ2-1; 9 bases align to TRBD1. V dropped 0 bases and J dropped 12; count of bases not matched to a gene: 7. There are 14 residues in the CDR3. Germline CDR1 reads SGHRS; CDR2 reads YFSETQ. The CDR3 reads CASSLAYRGRAQFF. In DNA, the CDR3 is TGCGCCAGCAGCTTGGCCTACAGGGGGCGTGCGCAGTTCTTC. The whole variable domain, filled in from reference TRBV5-1 and TRBJ2-1, reads KAGVTQTPRYLIKTRGQQVTLSCSPISGHRSVSWYQQTPGQGLQFLFEYFSETQRNKGNFPGRFSGRQFSNSRSEMNVSTLELGDSALYLCASSLAYRGRAQFFGPGTRLTVL.

This clone showed up just a few times. The sample holds other DNA sequences that translate to the same CDR3. V is TRBV5-1 and J is TRBJ1-2; 10 bases line up with TRBD1. The CDR3 sequence is 14 residues long. Germline V gene lookup returns CDR1 SGHRS and CDR2 YFSETQ. V dropped 3 bases and J dropped 4; count of bases not matched to a gene: 3. CDR3 DNA sequence: TGCGCCAGCAGCTCGGGACAGGGGCCCTATGGCTACACCTTC. Amino acids: CASSSGQGPYGYTF. Looking up the rest from reference TRBV5-1 and TRBJ1-2 gives the full variable domain: KAGVTQTPRYLIKTRGQQVTLSCSPISGHRSVSWYQQTPGQGLQFLFEYFSETQRNKGNFPGRFSGRQFSNSRSEMNVSTLELGDSALYLCASSSGQGPYGYTFGSGTRLTVV.

This clone is a singleton in its sample. The V call is TRBV7-2, the J call TRBJ1-6; D unresolved. The CDR3 is made up of 15 amino acids. Trimming removed 3 bases at V and 8 bases at J, with 14 bases between. Germline CDR1 and CDR2: SGHTA and FQGNSA. The CDR3, as DNA: TGTGCCAGCAGCTTCCAAGAAGGAGGGCATTCACCCCTCCACTTT. This codes for CASSFQEGGHSPLHF.

This clone was detected a few times. The rearrangement links TRBV15 to TRBJ1-6; 9 bases agree with TRBD1. The CDR3 sequence is 16 residues long. V was pared by 0 bases and J by 7 bases, with 4 bases of the junction left unmatched. Germline assignment: CDR1 LNHNV and CDR2 YYDKDF (reference sequence). The CDR3 here is CATSRDLGTGNSPLHF. The CDR3 DNA follows: TGTGCCACCAGCAGAGATCTCGGGACAGGGAATTCACCCCTCCACTTT. The full variable domain, its missing parts supplied by reference TRBV15 and TRBJ1-6, is DAMVIQNPRYQVTQFGKPVTLSCSQTLNHNVMYWYQQKSSQAPKLLFHYYDKDFNNEADTPDNFQSRRPNTSFCFLDIRSPGLGDTAMYLCATSRDLGTGNSPLHFGNGTRLTVT.

The J gene is TRBJ2-5, the V gene TRBV7-9; TRBD2 matches 11 bases. Trimming cost V 5 bases and J 2 bases; bases outside gene matches: 4. Germline CDR1 SEHNR, CDR2 FQNEAQ (reference sequence). The CDR3 runs to 15 residues. The CDR3: CASSHSGGGQETQYF. CDR3 in DNA: TGTGCCAGCAGCCATAGCGGGGGGGGACAAGAGACCCAGTACTTC.

This clone was seen more than once but under ten times. This chain joins TRBV19 and TRBJ1-1; no clear D gene. The CDR3 sequence is 15 residues long. CDR1 and CDR2 (germline): LNHDA, SQIVND (reference sequence). Trimming pared 4 bases from V and 8 bases from J, leaving 20 bases between. CDR3 sequence reads: CASSKLKGRREEAFF. CDR3 bases: TGTGCCAGTAGTAAGCTTAAAGGCAGGCGGGAGGAAGCTTTCTTT.

This chain joins TRBV5-1 and TRBJ1-6; 7 bases align to TRBD1. The V gene end was trimmed by 4 bases and the J gene end by 13 bases; junction bases not matched to a gene: 8. Germline V gene data show CDR1 as SGHRS and CDR2 as YFSETQ. This CDR3 is built from 13 residues. The CDR3 region has the DNA TGCGCCAGCAGCGTAAATACAGGGGAGCCCCTCCACTTT. This translates into CASSVNTGEPLHF.

The chain joins TRBV7-8 to TRBJ2-5, with 13 positions matching TRBD2. Germline loops: CDR1 SGHVS, CDR2 FQNEAQ. The CDR3 runs to 16 residues. The junction had 7 bases not matched to a gene; V was cut back by 5 bases and J by 4 bases. CDR3 protein: CASSPGTSGVRETQYF. CDR3 nucleotide sequence: TGTGCCAGCAGCCCCGGGACTAGCGGGGTAAGAGAGACCCAGTACTTC.

For this clone: One end of the junction is discordant with germline, which a read error may explain. V is TRBV5-1 and J is TRBJ2-7, with 7 positions matching TRBD2. CDR3 length: 11 amino acids. CDR1 and CDR2 (germline): SGHRS, YFSETQ. CDR3 bases: TGCGCCAGCAGTAAAAGCGGGGATACAAGCTTC. It is translated as CASSKSGDTSF.

This rearrangement joins TRBV6-6 to TRBJ1-1, with 10 bases that match TRBD1. The germline gives CDR1 MNHNY, CDR2 SVGAGI (reference sequence). With 6 bases clipped from V and 4 bases from J, the junction kept 8 bases outside the gene matches. The CDR3 length is 15 residues. In DNA, the CDR3 is TGTGCCAGCAGCCGGACAGGGGGTCTTTCCACTGAAGCTTTCTTT. Translating gives CASSRTGGLSTEAFF.